This is a list of T cell receptor beta chains from one sample in a study of T cells in Graves' hyperthyroidism and ophthalmopathy. TCRdb reanalysed the multiplex PCR reads using MiXCR and keeps one entry per CDR3 protein. Of 400,000 to 550,000 distinct CDR3 sequences listed, around a quarter are singletons. Sequencing was carried out using blood. All receptors come from a woman under 40 with Graves' ophthalmopathy. Each CDR3 is given with its conserved first and last residue. The order of the fields is V gene, CDR3 length, CDR3 protein.

>TRBV7-3|17
CASSLTSGALNTGELFF
>TRBV28|18
CASSPIPRSATSSYEQYF
>TRBV12-3/TRBV12-4|14
CASSFGTAYSGYTF
>TRBV29-1|15
CSVSSGTGLTGELFF
>TRBV2|13
CASSAWKDYGYTF
>TRBV7-3|15
CASSPHSGGIYEQYF
>TRBV19|15
CATDGGGLGSYEQYF
>TRBV10-3|10
CAISTETQYF
>TRBV11-3|17
CASSLGYGIGGANEQFF
>TRBV3-1|12
CASSDDSYEQYF
>TRBV15|16
CATSRDLGTAIYEQYF
>TRBV6-5|15
CASSLGTGGRNIQYF
>TRBV28|17
CASSASRDRGGNYGYTF
>TRBV6-2/TRBV6-3|14
CASNTGLGVETQYF
>TRBV6-5|12
CASSYKNTEAFF
>TRBV12-3/TRBV12-4|14
CASSPGLETHEQYF
>TRBV28|15
CASSKGGHQNYGYTF
>TRBV4-3|21
CASSRGGGTAGGLGGNTEAFF
>TRBV28|15
CASSLLAGESTEAFF
>TRBV24-1|14
CATRPGGWNTEAFF
>TRBV15|16
CATSRGLAGYQETQYF
>TRBV27|14
CASSPQGVNYEQYF
>TRBV4-1|16
CASSQELHLGSYEQYF
>TRBV2|15
CASGQEGRGNTEAFF
>TRBV28|13
CASRRLITGELFF
>TRBV6-2/TRBV6-3|13
CASGNPPQETQYF
>TRBV30|15
CAWSNRTGGIEPQHF
>TRBV12-3/TRBV12-4|18
CASSPRGGGGPSNQPQHF
>TRBV28|14
CASSTGMGDYGYTF
>TRBV20-1|13
CSVPERTHYEQYF
>TRBV14|14
CASSRVFGNTEAFF